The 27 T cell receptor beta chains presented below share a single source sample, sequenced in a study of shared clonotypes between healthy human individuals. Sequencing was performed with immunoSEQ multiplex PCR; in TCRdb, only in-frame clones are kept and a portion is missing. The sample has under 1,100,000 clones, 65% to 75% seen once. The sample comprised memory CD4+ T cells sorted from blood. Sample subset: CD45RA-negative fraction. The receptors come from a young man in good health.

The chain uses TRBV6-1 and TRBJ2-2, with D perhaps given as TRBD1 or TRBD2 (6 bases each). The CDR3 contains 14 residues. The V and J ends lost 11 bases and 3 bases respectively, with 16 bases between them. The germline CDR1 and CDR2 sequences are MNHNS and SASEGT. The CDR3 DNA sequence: TGTGCCGGGGGGCGTAGATCATACACCGGGGAGCTGTTTTTT. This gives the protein CAGGRRSYTGELFF.

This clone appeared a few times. CDR3 DNA: TGTGCCAGCAGCTTAGGGGTTCAGCAGTATTTT. Translation: CASSLGVQQYF. The J gene is TRBJ2-3, the V gene TRBV11-2; the D is unclear. CDR1 and CDR2 (germline): SGHAT, FQNNGV. V lost 1 base, J lost 11 bases, and 7 bases lay in between. The CDR3 runs to 11 residues.

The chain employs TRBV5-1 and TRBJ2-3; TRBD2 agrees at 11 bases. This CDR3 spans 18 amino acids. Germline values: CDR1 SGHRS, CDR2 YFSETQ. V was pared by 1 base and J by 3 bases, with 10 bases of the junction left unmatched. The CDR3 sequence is CASSLNPVTSGSTDTQYF. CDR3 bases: TGCGCCAGCAGCTTGAATCCGGTCACTAGCGGGAGTACAGATACGCAGTATTTT.

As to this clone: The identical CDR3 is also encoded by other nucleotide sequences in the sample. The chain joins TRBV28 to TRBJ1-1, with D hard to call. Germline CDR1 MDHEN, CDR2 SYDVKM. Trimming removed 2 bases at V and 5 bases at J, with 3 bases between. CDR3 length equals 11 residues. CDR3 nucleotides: TGTGCCAGCAGTTTAAGGACTGAAGCTTTCTTT. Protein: CASSLRTEAFF.

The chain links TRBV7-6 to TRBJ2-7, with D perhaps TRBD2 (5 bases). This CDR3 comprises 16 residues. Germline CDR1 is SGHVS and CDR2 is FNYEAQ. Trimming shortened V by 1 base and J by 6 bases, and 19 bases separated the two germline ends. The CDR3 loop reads CASSLGSGLLLSEQYF. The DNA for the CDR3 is TGTGCCAGCAGCTTAGGATCCGGACTTCTCCTTTCCGAGCAGTACTTC.

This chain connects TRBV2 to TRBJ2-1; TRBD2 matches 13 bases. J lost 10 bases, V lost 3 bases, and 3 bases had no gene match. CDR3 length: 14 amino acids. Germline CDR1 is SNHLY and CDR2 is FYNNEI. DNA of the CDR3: TGTGCCAGCAGTGACTTGACTAGCGGGAGGGAGCAGTTCTTC. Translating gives CASSDLTSGREQFF. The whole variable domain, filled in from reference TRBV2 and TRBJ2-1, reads EPEVTQTPSHQVTQMGQEVILRCVPISNHLYFYWYRQILGQKVEFLVSFYNNEISEKSEIFDDQFSVERPDGSNFTLKIRSTKLEDSAMYFCASSDLTSGREQFFGPGTRLTVL.

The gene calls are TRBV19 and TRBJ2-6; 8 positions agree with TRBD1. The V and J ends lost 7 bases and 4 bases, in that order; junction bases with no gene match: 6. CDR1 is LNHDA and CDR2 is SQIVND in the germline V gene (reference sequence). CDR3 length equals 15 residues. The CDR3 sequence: CASTFQGAGANVLTF. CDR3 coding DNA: TGTGCCAGTACTTTCCAGGGGGCAGGGGCCAACGTCCTGACTTTC.

CDR3 sequence reads: CASLTGTGAYEQYF. The CDR3 coding sequence is TGTGCCAGCCTAACCGGGACAGGCGCCTACGAGCAGTACTTC. The chain employs TRBV2 and TRBJ2-7; TRBD1 matches at 8 bases. Germline CDR1 is SNHLY and CDR2 is FYNNEI. This CDR3 spans 14 amino acids. The V segment lost 8 bases and the J segment 2 bases; nucleotides outside the gene matches: 8.

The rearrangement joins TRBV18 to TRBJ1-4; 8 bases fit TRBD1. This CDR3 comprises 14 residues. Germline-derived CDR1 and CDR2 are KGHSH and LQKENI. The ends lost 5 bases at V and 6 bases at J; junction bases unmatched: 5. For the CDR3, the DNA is TGTGCCAGCTCAGAAGGGACAGGCCATGAAAAACTGTTTTTT. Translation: CASSEGTGHEKLFF. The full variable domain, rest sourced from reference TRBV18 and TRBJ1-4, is NAGVMQNPRHLVRRRGQEARLRCSPMKGHSHVYWYRQLPEEGLKFMVYLQKENIIDESGMPKERFSAEFPKEGPSILRIQQVVRGDSAAYFCASSEGTGHEKLFFGSGTQLSVL.

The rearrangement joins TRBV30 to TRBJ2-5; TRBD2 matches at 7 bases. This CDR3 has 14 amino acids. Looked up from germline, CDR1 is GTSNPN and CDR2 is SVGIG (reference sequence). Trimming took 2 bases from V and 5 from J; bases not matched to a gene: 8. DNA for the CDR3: TGTGCCTGGAGTCCCACCCTCGGGGGGGAGACCCAGTACTTC. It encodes CAWSPTLGGETQYF.

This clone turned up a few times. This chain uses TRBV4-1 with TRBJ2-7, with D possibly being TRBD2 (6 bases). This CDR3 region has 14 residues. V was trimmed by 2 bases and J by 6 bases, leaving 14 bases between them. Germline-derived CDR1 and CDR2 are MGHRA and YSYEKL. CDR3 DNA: TGCGCCAGCAGCCAATTCCAGGGAGGCTCCGAGCAGTACTTC. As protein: CASSQFQGGSEQYF.

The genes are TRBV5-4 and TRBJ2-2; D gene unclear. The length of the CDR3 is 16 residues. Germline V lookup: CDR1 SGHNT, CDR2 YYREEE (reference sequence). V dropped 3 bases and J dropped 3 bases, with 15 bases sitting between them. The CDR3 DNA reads TGTGCCAGCAGCTCCAGATTAGAGGCAGACACCGGGGAGCTGTTTTTT. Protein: CASSSRLEADTGELFF.

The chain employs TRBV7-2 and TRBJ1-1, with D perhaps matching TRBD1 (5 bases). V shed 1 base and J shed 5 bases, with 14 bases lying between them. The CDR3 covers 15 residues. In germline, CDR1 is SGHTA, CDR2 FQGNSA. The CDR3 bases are TGTGCCAGCAGCTTAGGACAGCTATATCGGACTGAAGCTTTCTTT. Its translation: CASSLGQLYRTEAFF.

Written as DNA, the CDR3 is TGTGCCAGCAGCTTAGGGGAGGTCAACGAGCAGTACTTC. It encodes CASSLGEVNEQYF. This rearrangement joins TRBV11-3 to TRBJ2-7; D might be TRBD2 (6 bases). The CDR3 sequence is 13 residues long. V was pared by 1 base and J by 5 bases, with 9 bases between. Germline CDR1 is SGHNT and CDR2 is YENEEA.

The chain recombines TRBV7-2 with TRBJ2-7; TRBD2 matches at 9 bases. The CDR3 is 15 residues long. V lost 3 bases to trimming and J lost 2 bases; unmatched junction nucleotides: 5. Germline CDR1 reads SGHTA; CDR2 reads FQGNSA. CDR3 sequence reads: CASSFWGLAAYEQYF. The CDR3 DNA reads TGTGCCAGCAGCTTTTGGGGACTAGCTGCCTACGAGCAGTACTTC.

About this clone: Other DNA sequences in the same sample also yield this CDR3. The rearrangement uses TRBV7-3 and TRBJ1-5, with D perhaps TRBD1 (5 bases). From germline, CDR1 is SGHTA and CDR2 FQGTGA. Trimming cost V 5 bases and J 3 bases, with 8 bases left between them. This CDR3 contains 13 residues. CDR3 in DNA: TGTGCCAGCAGCGAGGGGCCCAATCAGCCCCAGCATTTT. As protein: CASSEGPNQPQHF.

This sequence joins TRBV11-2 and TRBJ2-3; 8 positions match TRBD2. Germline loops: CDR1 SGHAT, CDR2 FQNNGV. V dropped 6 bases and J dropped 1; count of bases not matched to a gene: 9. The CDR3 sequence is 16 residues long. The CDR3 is CASSLVRRGGTDTQYF. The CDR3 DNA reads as TGTGCCAGCAGTTTGGTGCGGCGGGGGGGCACAGATACGCAGTATTTT.

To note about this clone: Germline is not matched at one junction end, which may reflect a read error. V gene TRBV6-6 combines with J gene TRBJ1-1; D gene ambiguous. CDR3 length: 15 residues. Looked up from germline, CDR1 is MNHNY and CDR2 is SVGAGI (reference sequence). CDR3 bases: TGTGCCAGCAATTACCAAAACAGTCTGAACACTGAAGCTTTCTTT. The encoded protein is CASNYQNSLNTEAFF.

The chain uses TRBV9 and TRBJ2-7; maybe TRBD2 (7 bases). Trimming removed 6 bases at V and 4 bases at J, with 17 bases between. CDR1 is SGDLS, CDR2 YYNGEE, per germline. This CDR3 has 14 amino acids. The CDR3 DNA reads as TGTGCCAGCACCCCACAGGCGGGGGCGTACGAGCAGTACTTC. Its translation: CASTPQAGAYEQYF.

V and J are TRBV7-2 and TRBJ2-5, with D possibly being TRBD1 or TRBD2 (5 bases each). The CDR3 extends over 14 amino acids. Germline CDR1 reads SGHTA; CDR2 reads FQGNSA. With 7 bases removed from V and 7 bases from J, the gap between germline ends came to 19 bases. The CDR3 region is CASIRDPTDRTQYF. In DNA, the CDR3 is TGTGCCAGCATCCGGGACCCCACGGACCGGACCCAGTACTTC.

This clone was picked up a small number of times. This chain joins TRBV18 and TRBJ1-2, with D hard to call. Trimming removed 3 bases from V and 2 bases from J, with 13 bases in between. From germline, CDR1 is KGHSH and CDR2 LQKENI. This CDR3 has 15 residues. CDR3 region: CASSPSGVGNYGYTF. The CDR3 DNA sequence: TGTGCCAGCTCACCCTCCGGGGTAGGGAACTATGGCTACACCTTC.

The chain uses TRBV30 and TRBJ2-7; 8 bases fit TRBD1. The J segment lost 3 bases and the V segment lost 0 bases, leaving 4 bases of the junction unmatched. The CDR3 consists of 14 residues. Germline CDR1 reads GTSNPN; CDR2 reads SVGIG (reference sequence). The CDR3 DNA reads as TGTGCCTGGAGTGTGCGGGACAGGAGCTACGAGCAGTACTTC. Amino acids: CAWSVRDRSYEQYF.

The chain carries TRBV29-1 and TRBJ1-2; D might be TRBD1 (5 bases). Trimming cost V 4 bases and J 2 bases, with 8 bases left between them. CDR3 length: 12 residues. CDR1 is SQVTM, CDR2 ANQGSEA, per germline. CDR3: CSVVGTNYGYTF. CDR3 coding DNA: TGCAGCGTTGTTGGGACCAACTATGGCTACACCTTC. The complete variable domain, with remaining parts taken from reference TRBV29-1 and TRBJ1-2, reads SAVISQKPSRDICQRGTSLTIQCQVDSQVTMMFWYRQQPGQSLTLIATANQGSEATYESGFVIDKFPISRPNLTFSTLTVSNMSPEDSSIYLCSVVGTNYGYTFGSGTRLTVV.

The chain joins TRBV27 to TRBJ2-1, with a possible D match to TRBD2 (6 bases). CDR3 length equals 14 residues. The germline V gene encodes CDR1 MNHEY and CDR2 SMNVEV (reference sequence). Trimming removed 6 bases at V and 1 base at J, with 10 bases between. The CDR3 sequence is CASRRLGSYNEQFF. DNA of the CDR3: TGTGCCAGCAGAAGACTAGGGTCCTACAATGAGCAGTTCTTC.

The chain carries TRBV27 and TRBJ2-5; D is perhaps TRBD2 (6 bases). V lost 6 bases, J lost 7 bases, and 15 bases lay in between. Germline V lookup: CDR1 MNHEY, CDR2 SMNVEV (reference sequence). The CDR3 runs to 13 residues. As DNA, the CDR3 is TGTGCCAGCAGCACGGGAGTTTCAGCGACCCAGTACTTC. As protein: CASSTGVSATQYF.

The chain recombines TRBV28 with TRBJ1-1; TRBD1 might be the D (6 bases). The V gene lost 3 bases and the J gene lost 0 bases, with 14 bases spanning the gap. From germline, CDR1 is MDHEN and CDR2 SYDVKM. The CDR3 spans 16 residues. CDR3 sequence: CASSLFSGTLNTEAFF. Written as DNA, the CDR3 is TGTGCCAGCAGTTTGTTCTCCGGGACACTGAACACTGAAGCTTTCTTT.

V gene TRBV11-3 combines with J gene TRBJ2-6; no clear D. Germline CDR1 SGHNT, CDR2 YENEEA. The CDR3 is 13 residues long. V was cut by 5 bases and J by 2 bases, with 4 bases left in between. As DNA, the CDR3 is TGTGCCAGCAGCGCGGCTGGGGCCAACGTCCTGACTTTC. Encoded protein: CASSAAGANVLTF.